Detailed here is one T cell receptor beta chain. As handled by the study authors: Quantification of nucleated cells was approximated via reference gene primer amplification. Clones were sequenced by immunoSEQ multiplex PCR, and TCRdb holds only the in-frame ones, with some missing. The DNA was the basis for D and trimming; V, J and clone size are from that table. The sample carries 160,000 or so clones, around 84% recorded once. The CDR3 sequence is 14 residues long. With V trimmed by 2 bases and J by 7 bases, 5 bases remained unmatched. Germline V CDR1 and CDR2: SGHKS, YYEKEE (reference sequence). This sample was included in a study of blood T cell repertoires in COVID-19. In the study overall: PBMCs, B-cell-depleted T cells, or T cells were the source of the cDNA or gDNA that made up the material.

This TCR came from a woman over 75 with acute or convalescent COVID-19. The specimen sequenced was peripheral blood. The chain carries TRBV5-5 and TRBJ1-3, with TRBD1 matching 8 bases. CDR3: CASSFPGGTNTIYF. CDR3 DNA: TGTGCCAGCAGCTTCCCAGGGGGCACGAACACCATATATTTT.